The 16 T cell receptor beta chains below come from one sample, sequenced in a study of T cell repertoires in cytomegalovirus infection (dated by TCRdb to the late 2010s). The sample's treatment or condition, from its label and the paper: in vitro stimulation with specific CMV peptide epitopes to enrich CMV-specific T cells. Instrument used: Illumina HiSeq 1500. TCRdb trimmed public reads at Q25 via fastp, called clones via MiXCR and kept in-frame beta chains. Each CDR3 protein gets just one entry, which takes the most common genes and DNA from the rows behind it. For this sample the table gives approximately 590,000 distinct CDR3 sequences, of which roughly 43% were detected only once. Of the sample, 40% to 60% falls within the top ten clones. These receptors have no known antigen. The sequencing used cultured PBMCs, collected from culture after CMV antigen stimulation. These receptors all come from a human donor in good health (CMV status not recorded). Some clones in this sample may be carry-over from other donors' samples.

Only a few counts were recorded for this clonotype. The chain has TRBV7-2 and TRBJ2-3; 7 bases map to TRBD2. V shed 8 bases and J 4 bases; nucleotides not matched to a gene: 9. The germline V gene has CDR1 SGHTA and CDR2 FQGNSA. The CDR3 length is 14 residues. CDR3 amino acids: CASCIRGVADTQYF. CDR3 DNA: TGTGCCAGCTGCATCCGGGGGGTGGCAGATACGCAGTATTTT.

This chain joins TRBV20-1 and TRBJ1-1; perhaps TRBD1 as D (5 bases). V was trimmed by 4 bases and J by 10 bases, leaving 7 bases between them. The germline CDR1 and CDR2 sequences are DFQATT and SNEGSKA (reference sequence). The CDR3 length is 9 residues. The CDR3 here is CSANGGAFF. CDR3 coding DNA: TGCAGTGCTAACGGGGGAGCTTTCTTT.

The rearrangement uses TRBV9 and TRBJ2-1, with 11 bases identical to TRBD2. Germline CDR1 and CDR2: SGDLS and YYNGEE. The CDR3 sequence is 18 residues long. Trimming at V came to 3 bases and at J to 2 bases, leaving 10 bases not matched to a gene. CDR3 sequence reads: CASSALAGGLTPYNEQFF. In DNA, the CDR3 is TGTGCCAGCAGCGCTCTAGCGGGGGGCCTAACCCCCTACAATGAGCAGTTCTTC.

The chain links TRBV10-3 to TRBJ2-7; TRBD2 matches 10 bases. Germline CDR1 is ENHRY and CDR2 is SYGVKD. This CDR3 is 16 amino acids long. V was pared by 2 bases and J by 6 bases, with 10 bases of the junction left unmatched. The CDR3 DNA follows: TGTGCCATCAGTGAGGGGGGCCTAGCGGGAGTACTCGAGCAGTACTTC. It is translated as CAISEGGLAGVLEQYF.

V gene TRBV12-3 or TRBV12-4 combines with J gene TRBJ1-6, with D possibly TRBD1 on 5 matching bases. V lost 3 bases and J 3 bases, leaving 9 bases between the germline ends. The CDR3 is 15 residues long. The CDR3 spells CASSFRDYYNSPLHF. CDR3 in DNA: TGTGCCAGCAGTTTCAGGGACTACTATAATTCACCCCTCCACTTT.

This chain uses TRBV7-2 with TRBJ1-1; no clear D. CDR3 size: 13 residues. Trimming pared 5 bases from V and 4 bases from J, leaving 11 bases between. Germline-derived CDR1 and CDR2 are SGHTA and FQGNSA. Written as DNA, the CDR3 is TGTGCCAGCAGCGCTGGTCCGGGCACTGAAGCTTTCTTT. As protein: CASSAGPGTEAFF.

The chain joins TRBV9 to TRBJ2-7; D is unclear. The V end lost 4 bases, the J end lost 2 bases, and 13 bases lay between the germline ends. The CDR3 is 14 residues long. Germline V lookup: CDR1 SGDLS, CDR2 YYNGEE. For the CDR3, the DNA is TGTGCCAGCAGCCCCATCCCCAACACCTACGAGCAGTACTTC. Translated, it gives CASSPIPNTYEQYF.

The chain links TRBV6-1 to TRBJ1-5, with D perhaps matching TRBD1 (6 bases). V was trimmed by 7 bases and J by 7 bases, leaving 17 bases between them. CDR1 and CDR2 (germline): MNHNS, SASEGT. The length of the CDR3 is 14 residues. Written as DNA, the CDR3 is TGTGCCAGCACTGGGGGGCAGGCCGGGCAGCCCCAGCATTTT. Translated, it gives CASTGGQAGQPQHF.

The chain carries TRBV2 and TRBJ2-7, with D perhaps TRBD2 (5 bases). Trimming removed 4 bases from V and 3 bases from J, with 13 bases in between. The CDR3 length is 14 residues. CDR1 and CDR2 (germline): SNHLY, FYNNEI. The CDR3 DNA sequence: TGTGCCAGCAGTGGGGCGGCAGACTACTACGAGCAGTACTTC. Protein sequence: CASSGAADYYEQYF.

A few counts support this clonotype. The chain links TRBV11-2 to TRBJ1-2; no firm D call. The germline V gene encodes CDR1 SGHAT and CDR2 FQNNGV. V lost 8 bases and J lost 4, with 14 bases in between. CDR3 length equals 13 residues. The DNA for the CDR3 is TGTGCCAGCGGAGGAGGGTTAGGCTATGGCTACACCTTC. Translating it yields CASGGGLGYGYTF.

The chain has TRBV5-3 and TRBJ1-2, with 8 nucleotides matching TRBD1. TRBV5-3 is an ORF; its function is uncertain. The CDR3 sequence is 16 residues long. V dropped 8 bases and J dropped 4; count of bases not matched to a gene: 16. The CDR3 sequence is CASTSTMDRDFYGYTF. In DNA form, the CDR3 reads TGTGCCAGCACCTCCACAATGGACAGGGACTTCTATGGCTACACCTTC.

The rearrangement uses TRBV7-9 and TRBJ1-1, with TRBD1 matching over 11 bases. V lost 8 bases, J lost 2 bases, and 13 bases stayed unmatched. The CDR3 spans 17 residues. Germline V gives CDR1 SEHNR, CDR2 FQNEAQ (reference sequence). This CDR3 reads CASEPGQGDPFNTEAFF. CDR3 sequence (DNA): TGTGCCAGCGAGCCGGGACAGGGGGACCCTTTCAACACTGAAGCTTTCTTT.

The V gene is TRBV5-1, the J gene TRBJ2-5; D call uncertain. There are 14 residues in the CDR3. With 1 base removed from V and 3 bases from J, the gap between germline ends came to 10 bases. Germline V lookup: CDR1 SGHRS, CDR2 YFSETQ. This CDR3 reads CASSLQPRKETQYF. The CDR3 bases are TGCGCCAGCAGCTTGCAGCCCCGCAAAGAGACCCAGTACTTC. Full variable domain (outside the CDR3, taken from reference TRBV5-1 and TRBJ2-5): KAGVTQTPRYLIKTRGQQVTLSCSPISGHRSVSWYQQTPGQGLQFLFEYFSETQRNKGNFPGRFSGRQFSNSRSEMNVSTLELGDSALYLCASSLQPRKETQYFGPGTRLLVL.

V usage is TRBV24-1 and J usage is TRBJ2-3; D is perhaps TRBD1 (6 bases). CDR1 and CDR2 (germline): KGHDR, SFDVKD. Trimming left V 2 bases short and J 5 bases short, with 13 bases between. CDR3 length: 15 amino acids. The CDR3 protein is CATSDSTGTQDTQYF. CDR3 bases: TGTGCCACCAGTGATTCAACCGGGACACAAGATACGCAGTATTTT.

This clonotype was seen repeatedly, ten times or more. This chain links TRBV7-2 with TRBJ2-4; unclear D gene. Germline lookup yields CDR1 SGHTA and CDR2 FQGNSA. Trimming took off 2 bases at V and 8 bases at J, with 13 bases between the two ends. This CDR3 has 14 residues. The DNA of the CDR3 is TGTGCCAGCAGCTTAATGGGTGGTATGGACATTCAGTACTTC. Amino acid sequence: CASSLMGGMDIQYF.

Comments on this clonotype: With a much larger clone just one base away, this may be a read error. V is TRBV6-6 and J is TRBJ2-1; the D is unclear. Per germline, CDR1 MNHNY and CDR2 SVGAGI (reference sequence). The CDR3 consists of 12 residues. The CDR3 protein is CTSSYGANEQFF. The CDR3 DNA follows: TGTACCAGCAGTTACGGAGCAAATGAGCAGTTCTTC.